This T cell receptor beta chain was sequenced during a study of early T cells in non-severe SARS-CoV-2 infection. About the study: RNA in bulk from unsorted whole blood was sequenced, and chains were unpaired. Study-level findings and limits: A preference for anti-spike CD8 responses marked VDJdb matching, which missed private and CD4 specificities.

Individual cDNA molecules were tagged with unique molecular identifiers, the study reported. TCRdb used MiXCR to reprocess the 5' RACE reads, holding one entry per CDR3 protein. This table has about 97,000 distinct CDR3 sequences, approximately 11% appearing once. The CDR3 covers 16 residues. V lost 3 bases to trimming and J lost 1 base, with 15 bases between them. CDR1 MGHRA and CDR2 YSYEKL come from the germline V gene. This clonotype was seen more than once but under ten times. Its specificity is unknown. This TCR came from an adult who was a healthcare worker with PCR-confirmed SARS-CoV-2 infection or an uninfected control (not recorded which). The chain recombines TRBV4-1 with TRBJ1-1, with D unclear. The source was whole blood, collected at baseline. The CDR3 coding sequence is TGCGCCAGCAGCCATTCCGTTGTGAGGACGAACACTGAAGCTTTCTTT. Protein sequence: CASSHSVVRTNTEAFF.